The clone carrying this TCR beta chain appeared a single time. The antigen is unknown. The sample originates from a study of human thymus T cells. Study results and limitations: Both thymic and peripheral blood repertoires showed apparently biased V and J usage. Related research found strongly overlapping thymic repertoires in unrelated individuals.

Thymic material originated from resections removed in the course of corrective heart surgery. Among the donors, all were healthy Finnish infants having corrective surgery for congenital heart defects. Clones were read by immunoSEQ multiplex PCR, and TCRdb kept only the in-frame ones, dropping some. The table includes 70,000 to 75,000 clones, 95% detected once. This CDR3 is built from 14 residues. Germline V lookup: CDR1 SGHDN, CDR2 FVKESK. V lost 1 base, J lost 9 bases, and 7 bases stayed unmatched. Sequencing used thymus tissue. The sequence came from a girl under three years old with a congenital heart defect but otherwise immunologically healthy. The chain employs TRBV14 and TRBJ2-7; 9 bases are shared with TRBD1. The CDR3 region has the DNA TGTGCCAGCAGCCAAGCGGACAGGGGCTCGGGGCAGTACTTC. Protein sequence: CASSQADRGSGQYF.